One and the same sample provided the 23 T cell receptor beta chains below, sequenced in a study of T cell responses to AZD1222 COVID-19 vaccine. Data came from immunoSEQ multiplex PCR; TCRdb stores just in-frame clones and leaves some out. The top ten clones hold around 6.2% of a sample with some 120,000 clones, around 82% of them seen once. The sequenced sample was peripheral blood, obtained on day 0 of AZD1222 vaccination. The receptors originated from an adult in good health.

CDR3 sequence (DNA): TGCGCCAGCAGCCAAGATCCCCGGGGCTCTGGAAACACCATATATTTT. As protein: CASSQDPRGSGNTIYF. The J gene is TRBJ1-3, the V gene TRBV4-3; no firm D call. Germline lookup yields CDR1 LGHNA and CDR2 YSLEER. The V gene lost 0 bases and the J gene lost 0 bases, with 9 bases spanning the gap. The CDR3 is 16 residues long.

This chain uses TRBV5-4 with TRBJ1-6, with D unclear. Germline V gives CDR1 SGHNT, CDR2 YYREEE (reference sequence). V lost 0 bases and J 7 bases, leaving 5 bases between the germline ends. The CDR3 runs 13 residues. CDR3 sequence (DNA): TGTGCCAGCAGCTTGGCCAACAATTCACCCCTCCACTTT. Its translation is CASSLANNSPLHF.

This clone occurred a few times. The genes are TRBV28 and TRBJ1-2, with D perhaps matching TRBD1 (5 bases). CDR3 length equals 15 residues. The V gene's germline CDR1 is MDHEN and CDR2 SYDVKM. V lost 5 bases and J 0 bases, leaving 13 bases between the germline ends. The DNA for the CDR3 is TGTGCCAGCAGTCCTCGGGGGATAGCTAACTATGGCTACACCTTC. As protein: CASSPRGIANYGYTF.

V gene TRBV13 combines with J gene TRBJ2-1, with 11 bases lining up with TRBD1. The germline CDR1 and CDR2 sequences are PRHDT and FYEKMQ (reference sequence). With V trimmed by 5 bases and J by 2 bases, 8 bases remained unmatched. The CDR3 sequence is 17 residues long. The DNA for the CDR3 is TGTGCCAGCAGCGACCGGACAGGGGGCCGGGCCTACAATGAGCAGTTCTTC. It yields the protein CASSDRTGGRAYNEQFF.

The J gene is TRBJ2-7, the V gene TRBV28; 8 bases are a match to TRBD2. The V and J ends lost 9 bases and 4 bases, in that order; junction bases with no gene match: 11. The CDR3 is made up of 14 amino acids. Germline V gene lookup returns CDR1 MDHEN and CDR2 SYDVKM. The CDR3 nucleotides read TGTGCCAGTCACGGGGGGGCAGTCGGGTACGAGCAGTACTTC. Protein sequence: CASHGGAVGYEQYF. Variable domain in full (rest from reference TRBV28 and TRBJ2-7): DVKVTQSSRYLVKRTGEKVFLECVQDMDHENMFWYRQDPGLGLRLIYFSYDVKMKEKGDIPEGYSVSREKKERFSLILESASTNQTSMYLCASHGGAVGYEQYFGPGTRLTVT.

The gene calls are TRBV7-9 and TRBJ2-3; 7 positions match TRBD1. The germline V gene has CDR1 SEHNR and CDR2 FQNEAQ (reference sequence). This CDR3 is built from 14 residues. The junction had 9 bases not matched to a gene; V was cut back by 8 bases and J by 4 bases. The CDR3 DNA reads TGTGCCAGCGGAATCATTCAGGGGGCAGATACGCAGTATTTT. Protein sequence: CASGIIQGADTQYF.

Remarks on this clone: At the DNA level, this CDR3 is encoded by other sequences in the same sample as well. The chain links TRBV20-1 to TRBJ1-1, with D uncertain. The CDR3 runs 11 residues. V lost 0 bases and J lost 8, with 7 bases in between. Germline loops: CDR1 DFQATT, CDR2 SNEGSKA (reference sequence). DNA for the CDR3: TGCAGTGCTAGAGACCGGGCAGAAGCTTTCTTT. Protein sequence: CSARDRAEAFF.

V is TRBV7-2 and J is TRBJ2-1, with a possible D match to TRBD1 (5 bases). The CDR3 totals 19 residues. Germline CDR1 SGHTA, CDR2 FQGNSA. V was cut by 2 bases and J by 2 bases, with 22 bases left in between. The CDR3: CASSLKRGVLLTAYNEQFF. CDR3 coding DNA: TGTGCCAGCAGCTTAAAAAGAGGAGTTTTGTTGACAGCCTACAATGAGCAGTTCTTC.

The CDR3 is CAISRESTDEQYF. DNA for the CDR3: TGTGCCATCAGTAGGGAGTCGACGGACGAGCAGTACTTC. The rearrangement links TRBV10-3 to TRBJ2-7, with a tentative D call TRBD2 (5 bases). This CDR3 spans 13 amino acids. From germline, CDR1 is ENHRY and CDR2 SYGVKD. The ends were cut back, 5 bases at V and 5 bases at J, with 13 bases in the middle.

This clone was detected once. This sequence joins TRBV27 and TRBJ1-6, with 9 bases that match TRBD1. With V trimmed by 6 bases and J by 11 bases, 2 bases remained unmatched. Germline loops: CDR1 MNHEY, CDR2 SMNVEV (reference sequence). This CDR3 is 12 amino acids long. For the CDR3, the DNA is TGTGCCAGCAGGGGACAGGGAGCACCCCTCCACTTT. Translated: CASRGQGAPLHF.

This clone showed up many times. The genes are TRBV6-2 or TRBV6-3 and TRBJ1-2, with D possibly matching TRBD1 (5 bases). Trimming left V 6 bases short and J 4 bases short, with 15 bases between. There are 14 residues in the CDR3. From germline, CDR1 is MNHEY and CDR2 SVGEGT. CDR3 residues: CASSLREGPYGYTF. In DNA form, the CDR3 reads TGTGCCAGCAGCCTCAGGGAGGGTCCCTATGGCTACACCTTC.

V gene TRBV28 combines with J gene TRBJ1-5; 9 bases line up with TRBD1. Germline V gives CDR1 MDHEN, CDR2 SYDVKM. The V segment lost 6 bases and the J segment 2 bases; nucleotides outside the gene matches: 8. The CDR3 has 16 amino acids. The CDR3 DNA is TGTGCCAGCAGCCTACAACAGGGGGCTGGCAATCAGCCCCAGCATTTT. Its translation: CASSLQQGAGNQPQHF.

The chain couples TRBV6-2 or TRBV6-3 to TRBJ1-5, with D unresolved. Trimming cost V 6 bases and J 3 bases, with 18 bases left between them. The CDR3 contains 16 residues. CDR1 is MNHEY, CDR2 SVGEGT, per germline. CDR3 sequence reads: CASSLTLGETNQPQHF. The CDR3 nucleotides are TGTGCCAGCAGCCTTACCCTCGGGGAGACCAATCAGCCCCAGCATTTT.

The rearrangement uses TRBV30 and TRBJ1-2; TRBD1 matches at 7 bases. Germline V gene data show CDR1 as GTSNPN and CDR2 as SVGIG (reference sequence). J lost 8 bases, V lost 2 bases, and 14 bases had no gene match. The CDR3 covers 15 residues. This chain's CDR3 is CAWSTQGTARRGYTF. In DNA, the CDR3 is TGTGCCTGGAGTACCCAAGGGACAGCTAGACGAGGCTACACCTTC.

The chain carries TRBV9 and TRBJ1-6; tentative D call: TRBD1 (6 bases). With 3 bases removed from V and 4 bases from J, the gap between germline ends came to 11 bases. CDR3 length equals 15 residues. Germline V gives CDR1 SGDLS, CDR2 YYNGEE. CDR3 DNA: TGTGCCAGCAGCGCCCTAACAGGGTATAATTCACCCCTCCACTTT. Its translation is CASSALTGYNSPLHF. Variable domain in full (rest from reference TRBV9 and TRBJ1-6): DSGVTQTPKHLITATGQRVTLRCSPRSGDLSVYWYQQSLDQGLQFLIQYYNGEERAKGNILERFSAQQFPDLHSELNLSSLELGDSALYFCASSALTGYNSPLHFGNGTRLTVT.

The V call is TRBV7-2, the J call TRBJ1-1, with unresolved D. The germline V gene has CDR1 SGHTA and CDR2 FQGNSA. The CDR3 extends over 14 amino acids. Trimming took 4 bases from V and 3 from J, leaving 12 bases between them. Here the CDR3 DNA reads TGTGCCAGCAGCTCACGAGAGTGGGACACTGAAGCTTTCTTT. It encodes CASSSREWDTEAFF.

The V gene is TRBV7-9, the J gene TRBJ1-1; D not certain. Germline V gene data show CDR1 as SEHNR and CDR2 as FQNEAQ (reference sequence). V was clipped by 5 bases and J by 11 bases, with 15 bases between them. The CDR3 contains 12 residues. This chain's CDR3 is CASSRGTAGAFF. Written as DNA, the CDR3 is TGTGCCAGCAGCCGAGGCACGGCCGGGGCTTTCTTT.

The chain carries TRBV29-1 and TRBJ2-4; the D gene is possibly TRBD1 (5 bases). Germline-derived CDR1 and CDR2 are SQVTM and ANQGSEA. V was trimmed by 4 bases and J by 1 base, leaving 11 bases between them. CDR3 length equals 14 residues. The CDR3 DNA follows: TGCAGCGTTGTAGACAGTGGGGCCAAAAACATTCAGTACTTC. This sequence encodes CSVVDSGAKNIQYF.

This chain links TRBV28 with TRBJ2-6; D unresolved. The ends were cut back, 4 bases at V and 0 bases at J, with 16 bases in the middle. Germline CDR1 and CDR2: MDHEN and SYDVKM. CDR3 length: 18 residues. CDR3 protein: CASSSPVGRPSGANVLTF. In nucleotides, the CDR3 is TGTGCCAGCAGTTCCCCGGTGGGCCGACCCTCTGGGGCCAACGTCCTGACTTTC.

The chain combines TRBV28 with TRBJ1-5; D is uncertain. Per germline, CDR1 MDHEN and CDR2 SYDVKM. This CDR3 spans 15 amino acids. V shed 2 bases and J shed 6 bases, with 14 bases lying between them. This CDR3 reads CASSLGEVYLQPQHF. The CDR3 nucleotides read TGTGCCAGCAGTTTAGGGGAGGTATACCTTCAGCCCCAGCATTTT.

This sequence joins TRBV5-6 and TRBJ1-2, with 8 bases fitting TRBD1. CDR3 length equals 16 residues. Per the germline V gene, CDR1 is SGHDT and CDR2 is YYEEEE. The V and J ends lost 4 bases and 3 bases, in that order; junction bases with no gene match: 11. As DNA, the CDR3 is TGTGCCAGCAGCCCTTTAATAACAGGGGGAGACTATGGCTACACCTTC. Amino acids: CASSPLITGGDYGYTF.

The CDR3 sequence is CASSQDLTEAFF. CDR3 bases: TGTGCCAGCAGCCAAGACCTAACTGAAGCTTTCTTT. The chain uses TRBV12-3 or TRBV12-4 and TRBJ1-1; D ambiguous. V lost 6 bases and J 5 bases, leaving 10 bases between the germline ends. The CDR3 has 12 amino acids.

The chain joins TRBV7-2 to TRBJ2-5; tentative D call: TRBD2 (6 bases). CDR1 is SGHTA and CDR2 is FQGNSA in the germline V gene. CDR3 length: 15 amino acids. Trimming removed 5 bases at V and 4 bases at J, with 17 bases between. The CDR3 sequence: CASSPWALGGETQYF. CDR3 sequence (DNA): TGTGCCAGCAGCCCATGGGCCCTGGGGGGAGAGACCCAGTACTTC.